This TCR beta chain was recovered during a study of T cell responses to AZD1222 COVID-19 vaccine. The V gene end was trimmed by 5 bases and the J gene end by 5 bases; junction bases not matched to a gene: 8. Germline loops: CDR1 GTSNPN, CDR2 SVGIG (reference sequence). The CDR3 is made up of 14 amino acids. Data came from immunoSEQ multiplex PCR; TCRdb stores just in-frame clones and leaves some out. The repertoire holds about 140,000 clones, 89% seen once, with roughly 4.7% in the top ten. Sequencing was performed on peripheral blood, taken on day 0 of AZD1222 vaccination. The V and J genes are TRBV30 and TRBJ2-2; 7 bases match TRBD1. This TCR came from an adult in good health. The CDR3 DNA reads as TGTGCCTGGGGTAATCAGGGGGTTACCGGGGAGCTGTTTTTT. Translating it yields CAWGNQGVTGELFF.